Listed below are T cell receptor beta chains from one sample, sequenced in a study of CD8 T cells in ankylosing spondylitis. TCRdb reanalysed the 5' RACE reads using MiXCR and keeps one entry per CDR3 protein. The sample contains over 400,000 distinct CDR3 sequences, around 26% of which appear only once. Sequencing was done on a sample of blood, either unsorted or a sorted T cell fraction (not recorded which). The receptors shown here come from a male donor with ankylosing spondylitis. CDR3s include the opening cysteine and the closing phenylalanine or tryptophan. The D gene is left open where the match is weak. Clone size is stated in some rows and not others, as once, few, many or a class when expanded.

j_call v_call clone_size d_call cdr3_aa cdr3_nt
TRBJ2-1 TRBV15 medium-sized - CATSRDIGGSREQFF TGTGCCACCAGCAGAGATATAGGGGGAAGCAGAGAGCAGTTCTTC
TRBJ2-1 TRBV10-3 few TRBD2 CAISERRENNEQFF TGTGCCATCAGTGAACGGCGGGAGAACAATGAGCAGTTCTTC
TRBJ2-1 TRBV20-1 - TRBD2 CSARDSGRSSSYNEHFF TGCAGTGCTAGGGATAGCGGGAGGTCTAGCTCCTACAATGAGCACTTCTTC
TRBJ2-2 TRBV20-1 - TRBD1 CSAETDRGPGTGELFF TGCAGTGCTGAAACTGACAGGGGGCCGGGCACCGGGGAGCTGTTTTTT
TRBJ2-1 TRBV7-2 - - CASSPSLADNEQFF TGTGCCAGCAGCCCATCATTGGCCGACAATGAGCAGTTCTTC
TRBJ2-5 TRBV27 few - CASSFFYQETQYF TGTGCCAGCAGTTTCTTTTACCAAGAGACCCAGTACTTC
TRBJ1-4 TRBV12-3/TRBV12-4 - TRBD1 CASSHRQGATNEKLFF TGTGCCAGCAGTCACCGACAGGGCGCGACTAATGAAAAACTGTTTTTT
TRBJ2-2 TRBV6-2/TRBV6-3 - - CASSYYTTEVLGELFF TGTGCCAGCAGTTACTACACCACGGAGGTACTCGGGGAGCTGTTTTTT
TRBJ2-2 TRBV20-1 - - CSANDREGGTGELFF TGCAGTGCAAACGACAGGGAGGGTGGCACCGGGGAGCTGTTTTTT
TRBJ1-1 TRBV5-6 few - CASRTTGDQGAFF TGTGCCAGCAGAACGACAGGAGACCAGGGAGCTTTCTTT
TRBJ1-1 TRBV7-9 - TRBD1 CASDDRGGGSEAFF TGTGCCAGCGACGACAGGGGCGGAGGGTCTGAAGCTTTCTTT
TRBJ2-3 TRBV30 - TRBD2 CAWSTASGIGTQYF TGTGCCTGGAGTACGGCTAGCGGGATAGGTACGCAGTATTTT
TRBJ2-1 TRBV20-1 few TRBD2 CSAYSRRTSGRVSYNEQFF TGCAGTGCCTACTCAAGGCGGACTAGCGGGAGGGTTTCCTACAATGAGCAGTTCTTC
TRBJ2-2 TRBV5-1 few - CASSYREGNTGELFF TGCGCCAGCAGCTACAGGGAAGGGAACACCGGGGAGCTGTTTTTT
TRBJ2-1 TRBV29-1 few TRBD2 CSTTSGGEAFF TGCAGTACGACTAGCGGGGGGGAGGCGTTCTTC
TRBJ2-1 TRBV29-1 - TRBD2 CSVVGVVAGVDNEQFF TGCAGCGTTGTAGGGGTGGTAGCGGGAGTCGACAATGAGCAGTTCTTC
TRBJ2-1 TRBV20-1 - TRBD2 CSARDRGGSYNEQFF TGCAGTGCTAGAGATAGGGGCGGGAGCTACAATGAGCAGTTCTTC
TRBJ2-3 TRBV24-1 few - CATSDPPRDTQYF TGTGCCACCAGTGATCCTCCTCGGGATACGCAGTATTTT
TRBJ1-1 TRBV11-1 few - CASSLMWAKNTEAFF TGTGCCAGCAGCTTAATGTGGGCAAAAAACACTGAAGCTTTCTTT
TRBJ2-2 TRBV5-5 few - CASSWGMGLINTGELFF TGTGCCAGCAGCTGGGGAATGGGACTTATAAACACCGGGGAGCTGTTTTTT
TRBJ2-3 TRBV7-9 - - CASTDLTSTDTQYF TGTGCCAGCACCGACCTAACGAGCACAGATACGCAGTATTTT
TRBJ2-3 TRBV7-2 - TRBD2 CASSPGSGRADTQYF TGTGCCAGCAGCCCCGGGAGCGGGAGAGCAGATACGCAGTATTTT
TRBJ2-3 TRBV29-1 - - CSVETERYTDTQYF TGCAGCGTTGAGACGGAACGATACACAGATACGCAGTATTTT
TRBJ1-1 TRBV5-1 many - CASSLPLGGTEAFF TGCGCCAGCAGCTTGCCATTGGGAGGGACTGAAGCTTTCTTT
TRBJ2-7 TRBV20-1 few TRBD2 CSATAPAGVNEQYF TGCAGTGCAACCGCCCCAGCGGGAGTCAACGAGCAGTACTTC
TRBJ2-1 TRBV10-3 few TRBD1 CATTDRERMVEQFF TGTGCCACGACGGACAGGGAACGAATGGTTGAGCAGTTCTTC
TRBJ2-5 TRBV20-1 - - CSAQGGETQYF TGCAGTGCTCAGGGGGGGGAGACCCAGTACTTC
TRBJ2-7 TRBV27 - TRBD2 CASRAGTSGGYEQYF TGTGCCAGCAGGGCGGGGACTAGCGGGGGCTACGAGCAGTACTTC
TRBJ2-7 TRBV20-1 few TRBD2 CSAPSGDYEQYF TGCAGTGCCCCTAGCGGAGACTACGAGCAGTACTTC
TRBJ2-5 TRBV20-1 - TRBD1 CSAAGDRGSQETQYF TGCAGTGCCGCGGGGGACAGGGGGAGCCAAGAGACCCAGTACTTC
TRBJ2-7 TRBV19 - - CASSPAGTSMGEQYF TGTGCCAGTTCCCCAGCCGGGACCTCGATGGGGGAGCAGTACTTC
TRBJ1-4 TRBV29-1 few - CSVGGRATGEKLFF TGCAGCGTGGGCGGAAGGGCGACGGGTGAAAAACTGTTTTTT
TRBJ2-1 TRBV11-2 many - CASSLDPDRSNEQFF TGTGCCAGCAGCTTAGATCCCGACAGGTCTAATGAGCAGTTCTTC
TRBJ2-4 TRBV7-6 once - CASSLAGSTLQYF TGTGCCAGCAGCTTAGCGGGTAGCACCCTTCAGTACTTC
TRBJ2-2 TRBV3-1 few TRBD1 CASSWGQGKLFF TGTGCCAGCAGCTGGGGACAGGGGAAGCTGTTTTTT
TRBJ2-1 TRBV25-1 - - CASSESEQFF TGTGCCAGCAGTGAGTCTGAGCAGTTCTTC
TRBJ1-1 TRBV3-1 few - CASSQGGRDTEAFF TGTGCCAGCAGCCAAGGGGGAAGGGACACTGAAGCTTTCTTT
TRBJ2-5 TRBV20-1 - TRBD2 CSAPGLAGRVETQYF TGCAGTGCTCCAGGACTAGCGGGAAGGGTGGAGACCCAGTACTTC
TRBJ2-1 TRBV12-5 - TRBD2 CASGSELAGVFDEQFF TGTGCTAGTGGTTCCGAACTAGCGGGAGTATTCGATGAGCAGTTCTTC
TRBJ1-2 TRBV10-2 few - CASSESGRFYGYTF TGCGCCAGCAGTGAGTCGGGAAGGTTCTATGGCTACACCTTC
TRBJ1-3 TRBV5-1 few - CASSRDTDSGNTIYF TGCGCCAGCAGCCGGGACACCGACTCTGGAAACACCATATATTTT
TRBJ2-1 TRBV7-2 few - CASSSQTAYNEQFF TGTGCCAGCAGCTCCCAAACTGCTTACAATGAGCAGTTCTTC
TRBJ2-6 TRBV20-1 - - CSASRGGANVLTF TGCAGTGCTAGCCGGGGTGGGGCCAACGTCCTGACTTTC
TRBJ2-3 TRBV29-1 - TRBD2 CSVEGTRDTQYF TGCAGCGTTGAAGGGACTAGGGATACGCAGTATTTT
TRBJ2-1 TRBV6-1 - TRBD2 CASRPPSGRYNEQFF TGTGCCAGCAGGCCCCCCAGCGGGAGATACAATGAGCAGTTCTTC
TRBJ2-5 TRBV20-1 few TRBD1 CSAELRQGLQETQYF TGCAGTGCCGAACTAAGACAGGGCCTCCAAGAGACCCAGTACTTC
TRBJ1-1 TRBV2 many - CASSVGRMNTEAFF TGTGCCAGCAGTGTAGGACGGATGAACACTGAAGCTTTCTTT
TRBJ2-5 TRBV5-1 many - CASSLVGQETQYF TGCGCCAGCAGCTTGGTCGGACAAGAGACCCAGTACTTC
TRBJ2-5 TRBV5-1 few TRBD1 CASSLQGAGQETQYF TGCGCCAGCAGCTTGCAGGGGGCAGGACAAGAGACCCAGTACTTC
TRBJ2-6 TRBV7-2 - - CASSWNSGANVLTF TGTGCCAGCAGCTGGAACTCTGGGGCCAACGTCCTGACTTTC
TRBJ2-2 TRBV3-1 - - CASKTGADTGELFF TGTGCCAGCAAAACGGGGGCAGACACCGGGGAGCTGTTTTTT
TRBJ2-7 TRBV29-1 few - CIAEWGHEQYF TGCATCGCCGAGTGGGGGCACGAGCAGTACTTC
TRBJ2-3 TRBV5-5 once TRBD1 CASSYRGVEADTDTQYF TGTGCCAGCAGTTACAGGGGAGTGGAGGCTGACACAGATACGCAGTATTTT
TRBJ1-1 TRBV7-6 - - CASSLLIGNTEAFF TGTGCCAGCAGCCTTCTTATCGGGAACACTGAAGCTTTCTTT